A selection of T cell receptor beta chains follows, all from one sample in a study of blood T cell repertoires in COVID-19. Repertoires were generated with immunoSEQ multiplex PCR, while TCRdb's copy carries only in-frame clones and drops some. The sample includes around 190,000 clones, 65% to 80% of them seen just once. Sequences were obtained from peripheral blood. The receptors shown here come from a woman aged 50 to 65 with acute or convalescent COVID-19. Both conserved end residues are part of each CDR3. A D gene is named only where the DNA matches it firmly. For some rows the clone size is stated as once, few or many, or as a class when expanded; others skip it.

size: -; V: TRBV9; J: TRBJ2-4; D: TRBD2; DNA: TGTGCCAGCGGCCGGGAGGGTAGGGGAAACATTCAGTACTTC; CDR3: CASGREGRGNIQYF
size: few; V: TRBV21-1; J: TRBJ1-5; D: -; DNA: TGTGCCAGCAGCCGCGGACACCTCCTTTATAGCAATCAGCCCCAGCATTTT; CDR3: CASSRGHLLYSNQPQHF
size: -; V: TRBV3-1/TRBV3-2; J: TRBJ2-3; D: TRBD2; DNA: TGTGCCAGCAGCCCGCGACTAGCGGGATTAGGAGATACGCAGTATTTT; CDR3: CASSPRLAGLGDTQYF
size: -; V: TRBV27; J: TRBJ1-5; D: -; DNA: TGTGCCAGCAGTTTATTCGGGAGCAATCAGCCCCAGCATTTT; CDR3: CASSLFGSNQPQHF
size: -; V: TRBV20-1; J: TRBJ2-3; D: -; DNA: TGCAGTGCTAGTAGTAGCGCGTATACGCAGTATTTT; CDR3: CSASSSAYTQYF
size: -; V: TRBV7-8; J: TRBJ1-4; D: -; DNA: TGTGCCAGCAGCTTGCCCGAAGGACTTGGTGAAAAACTGTTTTTT; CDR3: CASSLPEGLGEKLFF
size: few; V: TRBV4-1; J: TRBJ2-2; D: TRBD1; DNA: TGCGCCAGCAGCCCCGGACAGGACCTATGGGAGCTGTTTTTT; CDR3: CASSPGQDLWELFF
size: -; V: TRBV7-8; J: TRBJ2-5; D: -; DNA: TGTGCCAGCAGCCAACACAACGGGAAAGAGACCCAGTACTTC; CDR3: CASSQHNGKETQYF
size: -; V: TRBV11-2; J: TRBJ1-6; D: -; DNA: TGTGCCAGCAGCGCAACAGATGAGGGATACCGGGTTCGACCCCTCCACTTT; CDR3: CASSATDEGYRVRPLHF
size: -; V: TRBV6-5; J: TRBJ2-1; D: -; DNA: TGTGCCAGCCAACTAAGGGGCCGGGACAATGAGCAGTTCTTC; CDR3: CASQLRGRDNEQFF
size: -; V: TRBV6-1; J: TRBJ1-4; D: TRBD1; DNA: TGTGCCAGCAGTGAACTTTTACCGGGACAGTATGCAACTAATGAAAAACTGTTTTTT; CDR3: CASSELLPGQYATNEKLFF
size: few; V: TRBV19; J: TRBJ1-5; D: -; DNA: TGTGCCAGTAGTATCCCGGGGGGAAGCAATCAGCCCCAGCATTTT; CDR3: CASSIPGGSNQPQHF
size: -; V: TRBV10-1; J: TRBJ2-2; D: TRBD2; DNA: TGCGCCAGCAGTGAAAAGGGGAGCGGGGTGAACACCGGGGAGCTGTTTTTT; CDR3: CASSEKGSGVNTGELFF
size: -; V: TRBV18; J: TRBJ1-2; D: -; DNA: TGTGCCAGCTCACCATCGCAGGGTAGTTACTATGGCTACACCTTC; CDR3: CASSPSQGSYYGYTF
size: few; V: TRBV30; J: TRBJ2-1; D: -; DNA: TGTGCCTGGAGTCGCGGGGCAACCTACAATGAGCAGTTCTTC; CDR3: CAWSRGATYNEQFF
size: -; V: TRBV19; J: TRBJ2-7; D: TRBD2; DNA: TGTGCCAGTAGGGACCCAACTAGCGGGAGCTACGAGCAGTACTTC; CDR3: CASRDPTSGSYEQYF
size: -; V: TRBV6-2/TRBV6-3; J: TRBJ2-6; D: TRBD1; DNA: TGTGCCAGCAGCCCCCGGACAGGGCTAAGCTCTGGGGCCAACGTCCTGACTTTC; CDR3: CASSPRTGLSSGANVLTF
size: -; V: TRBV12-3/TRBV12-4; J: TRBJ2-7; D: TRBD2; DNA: TGTGCCAGCAGGAGTAGCGGGACCCACGAGCAGTACTTC; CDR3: CASRSSGTHEQYF
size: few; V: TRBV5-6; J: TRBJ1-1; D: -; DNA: TGTGCCAGCAGCTTTCGGACTTTAATCCCGGCGGACACTGAAGCTTTCTTT; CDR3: CASSFRTLIPADTEAFF
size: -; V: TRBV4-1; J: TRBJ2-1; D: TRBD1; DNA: TGCGCCAGCAGCGACGGACAGGGTTGGGTTGAGCAGTTCTTC; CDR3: CASSDGQGWVEQFF